The rows below give T cell receptor beta chains drawn from one sample of a study of T-cell reconstitution after alpha-beta-depleted transplantation in children. MiXCR, applied by TCRdb to the PCR reads, yields one record per CDR3 protein. This table holds about 300,000 distinct CDR3 sequences, over 7.5% found once. Sequences were derived from peripheral blood, sampled 360 days after TCRalphabeta/CD19-depleted stem cell transplant. These receptors were obtained from a female patient aged 2-10 years who had a stem cell transplant for Fanconi anemia, so the T cells may come from the graft donor. CDR3s include the opening cysteine and the closing phenylalanine or tryptophan. Fields, in order: D gene, clone size, V gene, J gene, CDR3 DNA, CDR3 protein. A D gene is named only where the DNA matches it firmly. Not all rows give a size; the values are once, few, many and, for expanded clones, a class.

NA	many	TRBV7-2	TRBJ1-1	TGTGCCAGCAGCTTTACAGCCGGGGACACTGAAGCTTTCTTT	CASSFTAGDTEAFF
TRBD1	few	TRBV10-1	TRBJ2-7	TGCGCCAGCAGTCCCCGGACAGGGTTTTACGAGCAGTACTTC	CASSPRTGFYEQYF
NA	medium-sized	TRBV9	TRBJ2-1	TGTGCCAGCGGGGGCGGGGGCCCAAACAATGAGCAGTTCTTC	CASGGGGPNNEQFF
NA	many	TRBV7-2	TRBJ2-2	TGTGCCAGCAGCACGATGGGGACCGGGGAGCTGTTTTTT	CASSTMGTGELFF
NA	many	TRBV7-9	TRBJ1-1	TGTGCCATTCCGAGCTATGGATTAAAGGACACTGAAGCTTTCTTT	CAIPSYGLKDTEAFF
TRBD2	many	TRBV10-3	TRBJ2-1	TGTGCCATCAGTGACCGGCTAGCGGGGGATGAGCAGTTCTTC	CAISDRLAGDEQFF
NA	many	TRBV30	TRBJ1-5	TGTGCCTGGAGTGTTAGCCAGAATAATCAGCCCCAGCATTTT	CAWSVSQNNQPQHF
NA	few	TRBV5-8	TRBJ2-3	TGTGCCAGCAGCGCTTATGGGGGGTTCACAGATACGCAGTATTTT	CASSAYGGFTDTQYF
NA	many	TRBV12-3/TRBV12-4	TRBJ2-3	TGTGCCAGCAGTCCGGCCCCGCTGGGAGGAGATACGCAGTATTTT	CASSPAPLGGDTQYF
NA	many	TRBV18	TRBJ2-1	TGTGCCAGCTCACCGGGGGACTCGAAGAATGAGCAGTTCTTC	CASSPGDSKNEQFF
NA	few	TRBV6-1	TRBJ1-3	TGTGCCAGCAGTGAATTATTAGGGAGAAACACCATATATTTT	CASSELLGRNTIYF
NA	many	TRBV12-3/TRBV12-4	TRBJ1-5	TGTGCCAGCAGTTCCAAGCCGAATCAGCCCCAGCATTTT	CASSSKPNQPQHF
NA	many	TRBV5-1	TRBJ1-1	TGCGCCAGCAGCTGGGGGAGGGGAGGCACTGAAGCTTTCTTT	CASSWGRGGTEAFF
NA	NA	TRBV14	TRBJ1-3	TGTGCCAGCAGCCAAGTAGGACAATGGAGTGGAAACACCATATATTTT	CASSQVGQWSGNTIYF
NA	many	TRBV5-1	TRBJ2-1	TGCGCCAGCAGCCTTCTCGGGGATATGAGTATCGGGAGTGAGCAGTTCTTC	CASSLLGDMSIGSEQFF
TRBD2	few	TRBV5-1	TRBJ2-2	TGCGCCAGCACGAATCTAGCGGGGACCGGGGAGCTGTTTTTT	CASTNLAGTGELFF
NA	NA	TRBV7-9	TRBJ1-2	TGTGCCAGCAGCTTTGACAGTGACTATGGCTACACCTTC	CASSFDSDYGYTF
NA	NA	TRBV28	TRBJ1-2	TGTGCCAGCAGTTTTCAATTCGTACCGCCGGGTAACTATGGCTACACCTTC	CASSFQFVPPGNYGYTF
NA	many	TRBV28	TRBJ1-5	TGTGCCAGCATACACGGACAGAGCAATCAGCCCCAGCATTTT	CASIHGQSNQPQHF
NA	many	TRBV5-1	TRBJ2-2	TGCGCCAGCAGCTACGACAGACCTAACACCGGGGAGCTGTTTTTT	CASSYDRPNTGELFF
NA	many	TRBV7-9	TRBJ2-4	TGTGCCAGCAGCTCAGGGGAGTCCAAAAACATTCAGTACTTC	CASSSGESKNIQYF
TRBD1	few	TRBV7-9	TRBJ1-3	TGTGCCAGCAGCTTATCAGCAGGGGGCACTGGAAACACCATATATTTT	CASSLSAGGTGNTIYF
NA	many	TRBV12-3/TRBV12-4	TRBJ2-1	TGTGCCAGCTGGACGAGTACCTACAATGAGCAGTTCTTC	CASWTSTYNEQFF
TRBD1	many	TRBV20-1	TRBJ1-6	TGCAGTGCTAGAGAGGGGGGACAGGGGTATAATTCACCCCTCCACTTT	CSAREGGQGYNSPLHF
NA	many	TRBV11-2	TRBJ1-2	TGTGCCAGCAGCTCCGGACAGACTAACTATGGCTACACCTTC	CASSSGQTNYGYTF
TRBD1	many	TRBV20-1	TRBJ2-5	TGCAGTGCTCCGGGACAGAGGGGTCAGACCCAGTACTTT	CSAPGQRGQTQYF
NA	few	TRBV27	TRBJ2-6	TGTGCCAGCAGCCCCCATGGGCTTACCTCTGGGGCCAACGTCCTGACTTTC	CASSPHGLTSGANVLTF
TRBD1	few	TRBV25-1	TRBJ2-7	TGTGCCAGCACAGGGGGCTACGAGCAGTACTTC	CASTGGYEQYF
NA	few	TRBV11-2	TRBJ2-7	TGTGCCAGCAGCTTAGACCCGGGACGGGCCTACGAGCAGTACTTC	CASSLDPGRAYEQYF
TRBD2	many	TRBV3-1	TRBJ2-1	TGTGCCAGCAGCCAACAGCGGGGGACCTACAATGAGCAGTTCTTC	CASSQQRGTYNEQFF
NA	few	TRBV7-9	TRBJ1-2	TGTGCCAGCAGCTTCTCTGGGTACAAGAGGGATGGCTACACCTTC	CASSFSGYKRDGYTF
NA	many	TRBV6-5	TRBJ2-3	TGTGCCACCGGGAGACAGACAGATACGCAGTATTTT	CATGRQTDTQYF
NA	NA	TRBV18	TRBJ2-7	TGTGCCAGCTCACCACAGCGGGCCGAGCAGTACTTC	CASSPQRAEQYF
TRBD2	many	TRBV27	TRBJ2-3	TGTGCCAGCAGAGCTCGCGGGGGGCTCGAAATTGGAGATACGCAGTATTTT	CASRARGGLEIGDTQYF
TRBD1	few	TRBV30	TRBJ1-1	TGTGCCTGGAAGGATACCGAAACCGGGACAGTCCCCCGCGGGAACACTGAAGCTTTCTTT	CAWKDTETGTVPRGNTEAFF
NA	many	TRBV10-3	TRBJ2-5	TGTGCCATCAGTGCAGGGACCCTAAAAGAGACCCAGTACTTC	CAISAGTLKETQYF
TRBD1	many	TRBV7-9	TRBJ1-2	TGTGCCAGCAGCCTGGACAGGGGCTATGGCTACACCTTC	CASSLDRGYGYTF
TRBD2	many	TRBV28	TRBJ2-1	TGTGCCAGCATTACTAGCGGTAACTACAATGAGCAGTTCTTC	CASITSGNYNEQFF
NA	many	TRBV4-2	TRBJ2-1	TGTGCCAGCAGCCAAGATCTCGGTGAGCAGTTCTTC	CASSQDLGEQFF
NA	NA	TRBV7-6	TRBJ2-3	TGTGCCAGCAGCTCTGGCGCTGGGTCGAGCACAGATACGCAGTATTTT	CASSSGAGSSTDTQYF
NA	many	TRBV12-3/TRBV12-4	TRBJ1-5	TGTGCCAGCAGCTTGCGAGTCTCTAATCAGCCCCAGCATTTT	CASSLRVSNQPQHF
TRBD1	many	TRBV12-3/TRBV12-4	TRBJ1-1	TGTGCCAGCAGTTACTCTCGGACAGGGGGCAATGCTGAAGCTTTCTTT	CASSYSRTGGNAEAFF
NA	many	TRBV15	TRBJ1-2	TGTGCCACCAGCAGAGATCGGGCTAACTATGGCTACACCTTC	CATSRDRANYGYTF
NA	few	TRBV2	TRBJ1-4	TGTGCCAGCAGTGCCCGACAGGACCTTAATGAAAAACTGTTTTTT	CASSARQDLNEKLFF
NA	NA	TRBV5-6	TRBJ1-5	TGTGCCAGCAGCTGGTCGGGGGAAATCAGCGCCAGGAAGCCCCAGCATTTT	CASSWSGEISARKPQHF
NA	many	TRBV13	TRBJ1-1	TGTGCCAGCAGCTTAGGCACTTCTGAAGCTTTCTTT	CASSLGTSEAFF
NA	many	TRBV12-3/TRBV12-4	TRBJ2-3	TGTGCCAGCAGTTTCTTTAGCACAGATACGCAGTATTTT	CASSFFSTDTQYF
NA	many	TRBV7-2	TRBJ1-1	TGTGCCAGCAGACGACAAGAGAACACTGAAGCTTTCTTT	CASRRQENTEAFF
NA	many	TRBV28	TRBJ2-7	TGTGCCAGCAACGGGGGGCGATACGAGCAGTACTTC	CASNGGRYEQYF
NA	NA	TRBV3-1	TRBJ2-7	TGTGCCAGCAGAGGAGGGACAGAGATCGGGGGGCAGTACTTC	CASRGGTEIGGQYF
TRBD1	many	TRBV5-1	TRBJ1-1	TGCGCCAGCAGTTCGTGGGACAGGGGGCGGAAAGCTTTCTTT	CASSSWDRGRKAFF
TRBD2	few	TRBV28	TRBJ2-1	TGTGCCAGCTCGGGACTAGCGGGAGACCGCTCCTACAATGAGCAGTTCTTC	CASSGLAGDRSYNEQFF
TRBD2	NA	TRBV9	TRBJ2-1	TGTGCCAGCAGCCCGGGGGGATACGGCTCCTACAATGAGCAGTTCTTC	CASSPGGYGSYNEQFF